The source of this TCR beta chain is a study of T cells after yellow fever vaccination. General study points: Post-booster repertoires contained most primary-vaccination clones again (approximately 95% CD4, 85% to 90% CD8).

Germline V CDR1 and CDR2: MGHRA, YSYEKL. V was pared by 6 bases and J by 0 bases, with 6 bases of the junction left unmatched. The CDR3 loop spans 17 amino acids. The authors made TCR cDNA by 5'RACE template switching, adding a universal primer site and UMIs. Via MiXCR, TCRdb re-called the 5' RACE reads, giving one row per CDR3 protein. This repertoire shows a few hundred thousand distinct CDR3 sequences, 8.7% found once; its top ten account for 3% to 3.5%. This clonotype was picked up a small number of times. Its antigen is still unknown. This chain links TRBV4-1 with TRBJ2-5; TRBD2 matches at 14 bases. Source: CD4+ T cells sorted from PBMCs, taken 5 days after the yellow fever booster vaccination. This TCR was sampled from a man aged 18-30 years who received the YFV17D yellow fever vaccine. CDR3 coding DNA: TGCGCCAGCAGGCGACTAGCGGGGGGGCTGTACCAAGAGACCCAGTACTTC. This encodes CASRRLAGGLYQETQYF.